This T cell receptor (beta chain) was identified during a study of blood T cell repertoires in COVID-19. Study information: There were acute and convalescent COVID-19 samples, and they came from the United States, Italy and Spain. PBMCs, B-cell-depleted T cells, or T cells were the source of the cDNA or gDNA that made up the material.

The CDR3 contains 15 residues. This clone has a single count. In the original processing: Reference gene primers were amplified, and this amplification served to estimate nucleated cell counts. Measured with immunoSEQ multiplex PCR; TCRdb has only the in-frame clones, and not every one. V and J calls plus clone size are reproduced from that table; the DNA served to infer D and trimming. The sample lists a few hundred thousand clones, roughly 84% seen once, with 15% to 20% in the top ten. The sequence was collected from a woman aged 80 or over with active or convalescent COVID-19. The sequenced sample was peripheral blood. The chain recombines TRBV21-1 with TRBJ2-2; TRBD1 was called by the table and not checked on the DNA. TRBV21-1 is an annotated pseudogene. CDR3 region: CAARGQGGNTGELFF. The CDR3 DNA sequence: TGTGCCGCCCGGGGACAGGGAGGAAACACCGGGGAGCTGTTTTTT.